These T cell receptor beta chains were read from a single sample in a study of blood T cell repertoires in COVID-19. Profiling relied on immunoSEQ multiplex PCR, and the TCRdb table lists in-frame clones only, not all of them. Of fewer than 200,000 clones listed, around 87% are singletons. The specimen was peripheral blood. Receptors originate from a man aged 35-49 years with active or convalescent COVID-19. Both conserved end residues are trimmed from each CDR3. The listing skips clone size in some rows; elsewhere it reads once, few, many or a size class.

cdr3_length j_call v_call clone_size cdr3_aa
11 TRBJ1-2 TRBV12-3/TRBV12-4 NA ASSTQGTWGYT
11 TRBJ1-3 TRBV2 NA ASGQGSGNTIY
14 TRBJ2-7 TRBV6-5 NA ASSYSATGGLYEQY
11 TRBJ2-7 TRBV4-3 NA ASSLDRRYEQY
10 TRBJ1-1 TRBV9 NA ASSVEGGRAF
12 TRBJ1-1 TRBV19 NA ASSQTGGGTEAF
14 TRBJ2-3 TRBV9 NA ASSVVGGTGVDTQY
14 TRBJ2-4 TRBV3-1/TRBV3-2 NA ASSGGRAGVMDIQY
11 TRBJ1-2 TRBV6-5 NA ASSYGQNYGYT
13 TRBJ2-2 TRBV7-2 NA ASSAGLPNTGELF
11 TRBJ1-2 TRBV6-5 once ASSYNRGLGYT
9 TRBJ1-2 TRBV29-1 NA SVEPTGGQT
14 TRBJ2-6 TRBV2 NA ASNEGQGTGANVLT
12 TRBJ2-6 TRBV6-4 NA ASSQEGGANVLT
14 TRBJ1-3 TRBV10-3 once AISEGQGGRGNTIY
12 TRBJ1-1 TRBV27 NA ASSLDSMNTEAF
11 TRBJ1-1 TRBV28 NA ASIGAMNTEAF
13 TRBJ1-2 TRBV5-1 NA ASSLGGQLNYGYT
9 TRBJ2-7 TRBV29-1 few SVTGAYEQY
12 TRBJ1-5 TRBV28 once ASRRGGLSQPQH
11 TRBJ1-2 TRBV2 few ASRLGTDYGYT
9 TRBJ1-3 TRBV30 NA AWSLRDTIY
14 TRBJ2-3 TRBV5-1 NA ASSLSGGGVTDTQY
12 TRBJ1-5 TRBV6-1 NA ASSRTGGNQPQH
10 TRBJ1-1 TRBV7-2 NA ASSLEAGPAF
13 TRBJ2-1 TRBV6-2/TRBV6-3 few ASSYSASGGREQF
12 TRBJ1-6 TRBV3-1/TRBV3-2 NA ASSQRGAGSPLH
15 TRBJ2-7 TRBV11-2 NA ASSLAWVGTAYYEQY
14 TRBJ2-1 TRBV4-2 NA ASSPLAGGTYNEQF
11 TRBJ1-1 TRBV5-1 NA ASSPDSAPVKK
14 TRBJ1-4 TRBV5-5 NA ASSPLHTGVNEKLF
13 TRBJ2-5 TRBV28 NA ASSSPDRAGETQY
11 TRBJ1-3 TRBV2 NA AGEVSEGNTIY
13 TRBJ1-3 TRBV6-5 NA ASSRDRGSGNTIY
12 TRBJ2-1 TRBV10-3 NA AITGEGLYNEQF
11 TRBJ1-2 TRBV12-3/TRBV12-4 NA ASIRTGLSGYT
12 TRBJ1-4 TRBV7-2 NA ASSPGQDREKLF
11 TRBJ1-4 TRBV30 NA AWSVQGPEKLF
17 TRBJ2-7 TRBV21-1 few ASSSLRGRGKLSSYEQY
12 TRBJ1-5 TRBV6-2/TRBV6-3 NA ASSDDKYNQPQH